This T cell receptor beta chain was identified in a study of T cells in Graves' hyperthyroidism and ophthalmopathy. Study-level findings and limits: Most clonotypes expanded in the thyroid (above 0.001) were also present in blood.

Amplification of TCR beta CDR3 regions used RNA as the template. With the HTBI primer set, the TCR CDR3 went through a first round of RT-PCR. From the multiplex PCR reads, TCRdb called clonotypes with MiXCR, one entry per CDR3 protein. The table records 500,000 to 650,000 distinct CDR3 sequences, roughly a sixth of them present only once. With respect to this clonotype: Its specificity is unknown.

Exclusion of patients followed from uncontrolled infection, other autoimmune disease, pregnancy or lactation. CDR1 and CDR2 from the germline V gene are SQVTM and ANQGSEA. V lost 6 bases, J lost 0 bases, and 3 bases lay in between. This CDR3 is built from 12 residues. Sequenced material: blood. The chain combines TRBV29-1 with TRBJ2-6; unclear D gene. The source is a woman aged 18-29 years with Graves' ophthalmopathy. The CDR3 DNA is TGCAGCGTCGACTCTGGGGCCAACGTCCTGACTTTC. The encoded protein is CSVDSGANVLTF.